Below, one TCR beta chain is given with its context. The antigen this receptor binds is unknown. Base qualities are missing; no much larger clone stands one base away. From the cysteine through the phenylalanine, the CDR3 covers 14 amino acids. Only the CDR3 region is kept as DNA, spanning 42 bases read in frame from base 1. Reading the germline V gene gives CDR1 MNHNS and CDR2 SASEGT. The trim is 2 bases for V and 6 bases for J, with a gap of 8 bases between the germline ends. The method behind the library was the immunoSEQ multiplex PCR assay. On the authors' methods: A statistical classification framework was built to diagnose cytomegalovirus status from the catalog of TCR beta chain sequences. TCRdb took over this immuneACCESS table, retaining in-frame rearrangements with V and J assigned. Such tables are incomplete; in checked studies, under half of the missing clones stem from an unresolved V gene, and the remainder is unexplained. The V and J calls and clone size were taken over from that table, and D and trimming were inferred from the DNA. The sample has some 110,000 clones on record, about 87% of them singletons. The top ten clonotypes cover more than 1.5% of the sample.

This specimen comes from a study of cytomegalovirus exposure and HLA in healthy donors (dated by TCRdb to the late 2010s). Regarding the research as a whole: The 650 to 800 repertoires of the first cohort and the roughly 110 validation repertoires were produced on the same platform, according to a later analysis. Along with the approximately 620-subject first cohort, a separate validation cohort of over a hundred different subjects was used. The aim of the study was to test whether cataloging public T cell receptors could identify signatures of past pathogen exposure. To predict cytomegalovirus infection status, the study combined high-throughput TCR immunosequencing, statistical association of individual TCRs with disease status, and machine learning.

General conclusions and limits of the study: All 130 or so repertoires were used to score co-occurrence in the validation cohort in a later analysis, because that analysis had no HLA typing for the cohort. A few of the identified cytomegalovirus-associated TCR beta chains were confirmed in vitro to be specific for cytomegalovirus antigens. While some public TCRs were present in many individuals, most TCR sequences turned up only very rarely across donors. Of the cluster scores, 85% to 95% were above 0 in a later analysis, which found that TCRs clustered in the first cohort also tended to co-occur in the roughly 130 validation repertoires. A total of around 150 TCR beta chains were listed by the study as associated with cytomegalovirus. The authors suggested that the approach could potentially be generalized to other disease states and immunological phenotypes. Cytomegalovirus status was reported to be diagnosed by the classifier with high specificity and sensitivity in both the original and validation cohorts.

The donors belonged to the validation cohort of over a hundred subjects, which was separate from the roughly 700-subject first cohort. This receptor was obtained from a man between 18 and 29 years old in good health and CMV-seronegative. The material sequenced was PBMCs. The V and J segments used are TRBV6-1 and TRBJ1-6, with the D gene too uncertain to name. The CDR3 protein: CASSENNSNSPLHF. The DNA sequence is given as TGTGCCAGCAGTGAAAATAACAGTAATTCACCCCTCCACTTT.